This TCR beta chain was identified during a study of shared clonotypes between healthy human individuals (dated by TCRdb to 2019 to 2021). Some background on the complete study: The cohort included three men and two women between 18 and 49 years of age. For each donor, three plates each were used for CD4 naive and CD4 memory, two plates were used for CD8 naive, and one plate was used for CD8 memory. To estimate repertoire size and how much clonotypes are shared between individuals, the study performed deep sequencing of blood TCR repertoires from a few healthy adults. Different laboratories and diverse techniques were used to prepare libraries and sequence TCR repertoires, to increase sequencing depth and limit assay-specific biases. Leukapheresis yielded between about 0.9 and 9.5 billion PBMCs per donor. Findings and caveats that apply to the study as a whole: Clonotypes shared by all four sorted-subset donors showed higher generation probabilities than non-shared clonotypes. Rarefaction of sorted-subset datasets indicated incomplete sequencing despite the large sequencing depth. Sampling was limited to blood, and TCR repertoires in tissue likely differ from TCR repertoires in blood. Naive subsets generally had larger estimated clonotype richness than memory subsets did. The genetic and exposure-history diversity represented was limited by the small number of donors. Roughly 5.2% of naive CD4, around 3.5% of naive CD8, 2.3% of memory CD4, and 0.35% to 0.5% of memory CD8 clonotypes were shared across several donors. Pairwise subsampling indicated that sequencing depth was expected to affect the degree of clonotype sharing among donors.

The donors were healthy, HIV-negative adults with no recently reported acute infections or vaccinations. Every donor was a Caucasian adult living in Nashville, Tennessee, USA. CD4+ T cells were enriched through magnetic negative selection, after which naive cells were positively selected on CD45RA and the remaining negative fraction served as the memory subset. Blood was obtained by leukapheresis, after which PBMCs were separated by Ficoll-Histopaque density gradient centrifugation and cryopreserved in liquid nitrogen vapor phase. Analytical flow cytometry was used to check the purity and quantity of every magnetically sorted T cell population. From each sorted fraction, genomic DNA was isolated and quantified by UV absorbance on a Nanodrop 2000c. CDR1 and CDR2 are read off the germline V gene (reference sequence) as LNHDA and SQIVND. The cysteine opens and the phenylalanine closes a CDR3 of 17 amino acids. Kept here is only the CDR3 DNA, which spans 51 bases and is read in frame from base 1. Relative to germline, V is 4 bases shorter and J is 5 bases shorter, with 20 bases between their ends.

This clone occurred once. It lacks a known antigen. Base qualities are missing; no much larger clone stands one base away. TCR CDR3 regions were amplified from genomic DNA by multiplex PCR using the deep immunoSEQ assay. Genomic DNA extracted from each cell subset was distributed evenly over all wells of several immunoSEQ 96-well plates, and each plate served as one replicate. For sorted subsets, each replicate PCR was loaded with roughly 200 ng genomic DNA, equivalent to roughly 30,000 T cell genomes. The purified libraries were quantified using a Qubit 3.0 fluorometer, sized with a Bioanalyzer 2100, and then quantified again using the KAPA Library Quantification kit. Every immunoSEQ 96-well plate was sequenced on a separate single-read 150-cycle Illumina NextSeq 550 flow cell. In the authors' own workflow: Because only junctional sequences without quality scores were contained in the immunoSEQ output, filtering matching that applied to full-length reads could not be performed. Sequences were annotated with PyIR, a Python wrapper for IgBLAST v1.9, using IMGT germline references to assign V/J genes and CDR3. Any read was removed if the V/J assignment was weak (E-value above 1e-6), the CDR3 was missing, or the read contained stop codons, out-of-frame junctions, or ambiguous translated residues. V3J clonotypes were defined as sequences sharing the same inferred V gene, J gene, and CDR3 amino acid sequence. Percentage overlap between repertoires was calculated by dividing the number of shared unique clonotypes by the size of the smaller repertoire. Repertoire richness was assessed with RTK rarefaction, the Chao1 estimator, and Recon v2.1 estimates of unobserved clonotypes. For all TCRbeta clonotypes obtained by the gDNA method from a few donors, generation probabilities were computed with OLGA. Sourced from immuneACCESS, this table was stored by TCRdb with only in-frame sequences that have V and J called. A share of the clones is absent; for the studies checked, an unresolved V gene accounts for under half, and the remainder has no known explanation. V, J and clone size were drawn from that table, and D and trimming were deduced from the DNA. The sample yields approximately 1,500,000 clones; nearly 99% were counted once. Clones ranked in the top ten supply roughly 0.42% of the sample.

The sequence joins TRBV19 to TRBJ2-2, with an unclear D gene assignment. The sequence derives from a man aged 25-40 years in good health. Sequenced sample: naive CD4+ T cells sorted from blood. This specimen's cell subset or site label, interpreted: CD45RA+ positively selected. The nucleotides read TGTGCCAGTAGTAGAACGGAGCAAGCCCTCTCGACCGGGGAGCTGTTTTTT. This translates into CASSRTEQALSTGELFF. Here the CDR3 is joined to the reference TRBV19 and TRBJ2-2 genes, and the full variable domain is: DGGITQSPKYLFRKEGQNVTLSCEQNLNHDAMYWYRQDPGQGLRLIYYSQIVNDFQKGDIAEGYSVSREKKESFPLTVTSAQKNPTAFYLCASSRTEQALSTGELFFGEGSRLTVL.